This TCR beta chain emerged from a study of T cells expressing NK-cell markers (dated by TCRdb to 2018 to 2020). Regarding the study in general: Three sorted T-cell subsets (CD3+CD56+NKG2C+, CD3+CD56+NKG2C- and CD3+CD56-NKG2C+) from roughly eight donors had their TCR beta-chain repertoires profiled. The libraries were sequenced on Illumina HiSeq 2000/2500, MiSeq or NextSeq, producing 2 x 150 bp reads. Among the eight sequenced donors, seven were HCMV-seropositive and one was HCMV-seronegative. The study sequenced eight donors, all healthy volunteers chosen at random: three men and five women. General study outcomes and caveats: In roughly 6 donors, the dominant CD3+CD56+NKG2C+ clonotypes ranked among the top 10 CD8+ clonotypes, making up 1.0-7.0% of CD8+ T cells. It remained unclear whether the expanded NKG2C-expressing T cell clones were specific for HCMV antigens. Those dominant clonotypes were again the most abundant among CD3+CD56-NKG2C+ cells in a handful of donors, at about 25-60.1%.

Sequencing took place on an Illumina HiSeq 2000. The TCR beta cDNA libraries were made using 5'RACE template switching, a step that added both a universal primer site and unique molecular identifiers. cDNA synthesis was primed from the TCR beta constant segment, followed by two successive PCR amplification steps. As for the original processing: MIGEC was used to demultiplex reads and group the reads by UMI, and MiTCR was used to assemble and quantify clonotypes. To remove erroneous sequences, TCR cDNA sequences were retained only when supported by two or more reads. The tcR package was used for downstream repertoire analysis, and clonotypes were matched between fractions using CDR3 nucleotide sequence together with V segment. VDJmatch was used to annotate antigen specificity against VDJdb, with one amino acid substitution in CDR3 permitted. TCRdb reprocessed the reads, and each CDR3 protein sequence is entered once, without DNA. TCRdb, not the authors, supplied the V and J calls. The sample table on file contains about 150,000 distinct CDR3 sequences. More than 35% of the sample lies in the top ten.

CDR1 and CDR2 are read off the germline V gene as KGHDR and SFDVKD. Including cysteine and phenylalanine, the CDR3 has 13 amino acids. The coding DNA is unavailable. Regarding this clonotype: Its specific antigen is unknown.

HCMV-specific IgG was detected in serum with a commercial ELISA kit to determine HCMV serostatus. Peripheral blood mononuclear cells were isolated from blood by Ficoll density gradient centrifugation. This receptor was identified in a woman aged 45-65 years in good health. Donor details come from another sample of the same person, matched by shared clones. The sequencing input was blood T cells: a sorted CD56 or NKG2C T cell subset, CD4+ or CD8+ T cells, or bulk PBMC T cells (not recorded which). The V gene is TRBV24-1 and the J gene is TRBJ2-3. The CDR3 region reads CATSDRGTDTQYF.